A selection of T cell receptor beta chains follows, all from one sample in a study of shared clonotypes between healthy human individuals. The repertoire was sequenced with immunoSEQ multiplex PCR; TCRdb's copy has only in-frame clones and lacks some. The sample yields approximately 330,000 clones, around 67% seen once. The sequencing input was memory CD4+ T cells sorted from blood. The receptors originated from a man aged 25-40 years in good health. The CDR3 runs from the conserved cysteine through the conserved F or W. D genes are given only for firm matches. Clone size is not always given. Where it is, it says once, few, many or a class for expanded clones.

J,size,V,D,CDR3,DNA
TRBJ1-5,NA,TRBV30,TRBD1,CAWSFRTGFGSNQPQHF,TGTGCCTGGAGTTTCCGGACAGGGTTTGGTAGCAATCAGCCCCAGCATTTT
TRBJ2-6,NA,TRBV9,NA,CASSSAGSGANVLTF,TGTGCCAGCAGCTCAGCGGGCTCTGGGGCCAACGTCCTGACTTTC
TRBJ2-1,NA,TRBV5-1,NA,CASSSRTSNEQFF,TGCGCCAGCAGCTCGAGAACTTCCAATGAGCAGTTCTTC
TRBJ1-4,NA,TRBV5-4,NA,CASSLGQSGEKLFF,TGTGCCAGCAGCTTGGGACAGTCGGGGGAAAAACTGTTTTTT
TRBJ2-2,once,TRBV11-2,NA,CASSLRRTPGLINTGELFF,TGTGCCAGCAGCTTACGGAGAACGCCGGGACTGATAAACACCGGGGAGCTGTTTTTT
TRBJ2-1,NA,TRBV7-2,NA,CASSLLQGNEQFF,TGTGCCAGCAGCTTACTACAGGGCAATGAGCAGTTCTTC
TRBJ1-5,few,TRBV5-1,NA,CASSRDGLNQPQHF,TGCGCCAGCAGCCGGGACGGCTTAAATCAGCCCCAGCATTTT
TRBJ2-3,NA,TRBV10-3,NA,CAISDGGSHTDTQYF,TGTGCCATCAGTGATGGAGGGTCTCACACAGATACGCAGTATTTT
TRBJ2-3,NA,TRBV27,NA,CASSSYGLQSTDTQYF,TGTGCCAGCAGTTCCTACGGCCTCCAAAGCACAGATACGCAGTATTTT
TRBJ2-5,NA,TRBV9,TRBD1,CASSPRQGQETQYF,TGTGCCAGCAGCCCGCGACAGGGACAAGAGACCCAGTACTTC
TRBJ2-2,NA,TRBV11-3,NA,CASRKGRIGELFF,TGTGCCAGCAGGAAAGGTCGAATCGGGGAGCTGTTTTTT
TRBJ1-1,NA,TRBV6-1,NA,CASRLDRNTEAFF,TGTGCCAGCAGACTCGACAGAAACACTGAAGCTTTCTTT
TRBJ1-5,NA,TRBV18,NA,CASSITGPPQPQHF,TGTGCCAGCTCAATTACAGGTCCCCCACAGCCCCAGCATTTT
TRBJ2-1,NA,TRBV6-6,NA,CASSPTLYNEQFF,TGTGCCAGCAGCCCCACTCTGTACAATGAGCAGTTCTTC
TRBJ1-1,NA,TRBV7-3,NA,CASSLYRETEAFF,TGTGCCAGCAGCTTGTACAGGGAAACTGAAGCTTTCTTT
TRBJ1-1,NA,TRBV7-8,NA,CASSSGRRGKAFF,TGTGCCAGCAGCTCGGGTCGGAGGGGCAAGGCTTTCTTT
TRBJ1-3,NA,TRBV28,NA,CASSLSGTPSGNTIYF,TGTGCCAGCAGTTTATCTGGCACCCCCTCTGGAAACACCATATATTTT
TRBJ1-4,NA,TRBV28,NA,CASSPPLTSGKLFF,TGTGCCAGCAGTCCCCCTTTAACGTCGGGAAAACTGTTTTTT
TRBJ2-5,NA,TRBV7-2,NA,CASSLWYQETQYF,TGTGCCAGCAGCTTATGGTACCAAGAGACCCAGTACTTC
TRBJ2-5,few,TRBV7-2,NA,CASSLSLGETQYF,TGTGCCAGCAGCTTGTCGTTGGGGGAGACCCAGTACTTC
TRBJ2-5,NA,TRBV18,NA,CASSPIGRGAQETQYF,TGTGCCAGCTCACCAATAGGCCGAGGGGCACAAGAGACCCAGTACTTC
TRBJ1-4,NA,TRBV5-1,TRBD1,CASSLGQGENEKLFF,TGCGCCAGCAGCTTGGGGCAGGGGGAGAATGAAAAACTGTTTTTT
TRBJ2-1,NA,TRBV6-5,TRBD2,CASSYRTSGRAREQFF,TGTGCCAGCAGTTACCGGACTAGCGGGAGGGCCCGCGAGCAGTTCTTC
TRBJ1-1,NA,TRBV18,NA,CASSPPGSGRNTEAFF,TGTGCCAGCTCACCACCCGGGTCAGGGAGGAACACTGAAGCTTTCTTT
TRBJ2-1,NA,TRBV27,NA,CATTYYNEQFF,TGTGCCACCACTTACTACAATGAGCAGTTCTTC
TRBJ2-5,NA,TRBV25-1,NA,CASSERLLQETQYF,TGTGCCAGCAGTGAACGTTTACTGCAAGAGACCCAGTACTTC
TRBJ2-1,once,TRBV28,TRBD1,CASSSYGQGASLDEQFF,TGTGCCAGCAGTTCCTACGGACAGGGGGCTTCTTTGGATGAGCAGTTCTTC
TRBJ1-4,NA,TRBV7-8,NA,CASSLQRPNNEKLFF,TGTGCCAGCAGCCTGCAGAGGCCCAATAATGAAAAACTGTTTTTT
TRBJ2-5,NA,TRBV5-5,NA,CASSLGLKETQYF,TGTGCCAGCAGCTTGGGACTTAAAGAGACCCAGTACTTC
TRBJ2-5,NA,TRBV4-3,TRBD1,CASSQAQGAGETQYF,TGCGCCAGCAGCCAAGCTCAGGGGGCGGGAGAGACCCAGTACTTC
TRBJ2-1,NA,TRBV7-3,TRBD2,CASSSVVAGSGREQFF,TGTGCCAGCAGCTCCGTCGTAGCGGGGAGCGGGCGTGAGCAGTTCTTC
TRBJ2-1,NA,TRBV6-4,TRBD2,CASSRTSGGGNEQFF,TGTGCCAGCAGCCGGACTAGCGGGGGAGGTAATGAGCAGTTCTTC
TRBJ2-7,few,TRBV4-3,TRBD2,CASSQDEGSGSYEQYF,TGCGCCAGCAGCCAAGATGAAGGTAGCGGGAGTTACGAGCAGTACTTC
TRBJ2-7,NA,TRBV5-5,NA,CASSQTGAGSGQYF,TGTGCCAGCAGCCAAACCGGGGCGGGATCAGGGCAGTACTTC
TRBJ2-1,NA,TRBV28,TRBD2,CASRNSGRNYNEQFF,TGTGCCAGCAGAAATAGCGGGAGGAACTACAATGAGCAGTTCTTC